This entry describes one T cell receptor beta chain. Authors' processing steps: How many nucleated cells were present was estimated from reference gene primer amplification. Sequencing used immunoSEQ multiplex PCR; TCRdb keeps in-frame clones, though not all of them. That table is the source of V, J and clone size, and D and trimming were worked out from the DNA. The sample records 150,000 to 200,000 clones, roughly 80% being singletons. This record comes from a study of blood T cell repertoires in COVID-19. Study context: T cells, B-cell-depleted T cells, or PBMCs supplied cDNA or gDNA.

From germline, CDR1 is SGHNT and CDR2 YYREEE (reference sequence). Trimming took 4 bases from V and 2 from J; bases not matched to a gene: 12. This CDR3 comprises 17 residues. This rearrangement joins TRBV5-4 to TRBJ2-3, with 8 nucleotides matching TRBD2. The TCR was taken from a man between 60 and 75 years old with acute or convalescent COVID-19. Specimen: peripheral blood. DNA of the CDR3: TGTGCCAGCAGCCGAAGAGTTCGGGGGGGGTCCACAGATACGCAGTATTTT. Amino acid sequence: CASSRRVRGGSTDTQYF.